This T cell receptor (beta chain) was retrieved from a study of cytomegalovirus exposure and HLA in healthy donors. General study findings and limits: Later examination showed HLA-associated TCR beta chains had greater clonal expansion than equally common others.

The CDR3 has 15 amino acids. The germline V and J ends were trimmed by 2 bases and 5 bases, with 15 bases remaining between them. CDR1 is MNHEY, CDR2 SVGAGI, per germline. Details on this clone: Its antigen is still unknown.

PCR employed 60 Vbeta and 13 Jbeta primers. The method was immunoSEQ multiplex PCR; TCRdb's version includes in-frame clones alone and lacks a portion of them. The sample has 170,000 or so clones; roughly 78% are singletons. Source material: PBMCs. The rearrangement joins TRBV6-5 to TRBJ1-1; D is unclear. This clonotype was obtained from a woman aged 50 to 65 in good health and CMV-seropositive. As DNA, the CDR3 is TGTGCCAGCAGTTACGATCCACGAAGACTGACTGAAGCTTTCTTT. Translated, it gives CASSYDPRRLTEAFF.